What follows are 3 T cell receptor beta chains derived from one specimen sequenced in a study of cytomegalovirus exposure and HLA in healthy donors. Clones were sequenced by immunoSEQ multiplex PCR, and TCRdb holds only the in-frame ones, with some missing. The sample carries tens of thousands of clones, around 90% recorded once. Input material: PBMCs. Receptors were obtained from a young woman in good health and CMV-seropositive.

The chain carries TRBV5-6 and TRBJ2-5, with 8 bases fitting TRBD2. CDR1 is SGHDT and CDR2 is YYEEEE in the germline V gene. CDR3 length: 12 residues. Unmatched junction bases numbered 2, after V lost 5 bases and J lost 5 bases. In DNA, the CDR3 is TGTGCCAGCAGTTCGGGGGGGGAGACCCAGTACTTC. This translates into CASSSGGETQYF.

V gene TRBV28 combines with J gene TRBJ1-2, with D unclear. This CDR3 is built from 12 residues. Trimming took 2 bases from V and 8 from J, leaving 9 bases between them. Germline-derived CDR1 and CDR2 are MDHEN and SYDVKM. CDR3 in amino acids: CASSLEGYGYTF. CDR3 sequence (DNA): TGTGCCAGCAGTTTAGAGGGATACGGCTACACCTTC.

This clone was detected only once. This sequence joins TRBV2 and TRBJ2-2; weak D call: TRBD1 (6 bases). The V gene lost 8 bases and the J gene lost 7 bases, with 14 bases spanning the gap. This CDR3 is built from 13 residues. The germline V gene has CDR1 SNHLY and CDR2 FYNNEI. DNA of the CDR3: TGTGCCAGCCGCCGGGACACAGGCGGGGAGCTGTTTTTT. Residues: CASRRDTGGELFF.